This TCR beta chain was sequenced in a study of identical twins. Overall study results and limits: Out-of-frame TCR alpha sharing in monozygotic twins exceeded recombination model predictions. Abundant cord blood beta clonotypes carried fewer insertions; memory repertoires showed none.

Only healthy Caucasians were included as donors. This clonotype was detected a few times. Its antigen remains unidentified. An end of the junction does not agree with germline; a read error may underlie this. With template switching, a universal primer site was added, and the cDNA carried unique molecular identifiers. TCRdb fed the 5' RACE reads into MiXCR, producing one record per CDR3 protein. The repertoire consists of 200,000 to 250,000 distinct CDR3 sequences, with approximately 6.8% occurring once and the leading ten covering approximately 5.4%. Germline V gives CDR1 SGHTA, CDR2 FQGTGA. The CDR3 runs 14 residues. This sample was also put to use in a study of yellow fever vaccine responses in identical twins.

The sample comprised CD8+ T cells sorted from blood. The receptor was derived from a young woman in good health. The chain uses TRBV7-3 and TRBJ2-1; no firm D call. The CDR3 loop is CASSLTDLYNEQFF. In DNA, the CDR3 is TGTGCCAGCAGCCTAACAGACCTCTACAATGAGCAGTTCTTC.